The rows below give T cell receptor beta chains drawn from one sample of a study of T cells in Graves' hyperthyroidism and ophthalmopathy. In TCRdb, the multiplex PCR reads were re-called with MiXCR into one record per CDR3 protein. Of 400,000 or so distinct CDR3 sequences listed, 12% to 15% are singletons. Sequenced material: blood. The receptors derive from a woman aged 60-75 years with Graves' ophthalmopathy. The CDR3 runs from the conserved cysteine through the conserved F or W. Each record gives: D gene, J gene, V gene, clone size, CDR3 protein, CDR3 DNA. The D gene is left open where the match is weak. The listing skips clone size in some rows; elsewhere it reads once, few, many or a size class.

TRBD2 | TRBJ2-3 | TRBV5-1 | once | CASSDLAGGTLTDTQYF | TGCGCCAGCAGCGATCTAGCGGGAGGCACACTCACAGATACGCAGTATTTT
TRBD2 | TRBJ2-2 | TRBV20-1 | - | CSADSGRAYAGELFF | TGCAGTGCTGATAGCGGGAGGGCCTATGCCGGGGAGCTGTTTTTT
- | TRBJ1-6 | TRBV27 | few | CASSPSRVYNSPLHF | TGTGCCAGCAGCCCCTCCAGGGTCTATAATTCACCCCTCCACTTT
- | TRBJ2-1 | TRBV20-1 | many | CSARDLEAITYNEQFF | TGCAGTGCTAGAGATCTGGAGGCGATCACCTACAATGAGCAGTTCTTC
- | TRBJ2-2 | TRBV5-6 | few | CASRPEGGVDPGELFF | TGTGCCAGCAGACCGGAGGGGGGAGTGGACCCCGGGGAGCTGTTTTTT
- | TRBJ2-3 | TRBV5-4 | - | CASSTGHRGDTQYF | TGTGCCAGCAGCACGGGACACAGAGGGGATACGCAGTATTTT
- | TRBJ2-7 | TRBV12-3/TRBV12-4 | many | CASSFYSPPYEQYF | TGTGCCAGCAGTTTCTATAGCCCCCCCTACGAGCAGTACTTC
- | TRBJ1-5 | TRBV19 | few | CASSMYSNSNQPQHF | TGTGCCAGTAGTATGTACAGTAATAGCAATCAGCCCCAGCATTTT
- | TRBJ2-7 | TRBV5-1 | many | CASSLAGSLTYEQYF | TGCGCCAGCAGCTTGGCGGGGAGCCTAACCTACGAGCAGTACTTC
TRBD1 | TRBJ2-3 | TRBV24-1 | - | CATSDIPRGRGTDTQYF | TGTGCCACCAGTGATATACCCAGGGGGCGCGGCACAGATACGCAGTATTTT
- | TRBJ2-3 | TRBV28 | many | CASSGSQETDTQYF | TGTGCCAGCAGTGGGAGCCAGGAGACAGATACGCAGTATTTT
TRBD1 | TRBJ2-2 | TRBV24-1 | - | CATSEPGTGPSNTGELFF | TGTGCCACCAGTGAACCCGGGACAGGCCCTTCGAACACCGGGGAGCTGTTTTTT
- | TRBJ2-3 | TRBV18 | few | CASSPFQVTGRTRTDTQYF | TGTGCCAGCTCACCGTTCCAGGTCACCGGGCGTACCCGCACAGATACGCAGTATTTT
- | TRBJ2-5 | TRBV12-5 | - | CASGLFVGPGETQYF | TGTGCTAGTGGTTTGTTCGTCGGGCCTGGTGAGACCCAGTACTTC
- | TRBJ2-3 | TRBV20-1 | many | CSAPTQGGTDTQYF | TGCAGTGCTCCGACACAGGGCGGAACAGATACGCAGTATTTT
TRBD2 | TRBJ2-3 | TRBV7-9 | many | CASSPKLAGGRITDTQYF | TGTGCCAGCAGCCCGAAACTAGCGGGAGGTCGAATCACAGATACGCAGTATTTT
TRBD1 | TRBJ2-5 | TRBV10-2 | once | CASSERTGKQETQYF | TGCGCCAGCAGTGAGAGGACAGGAAAACAAGAGACCCAGTACTTC
- | TRBJ1-1 | TRBV7-3 | many | CASSLNGGTNTEAFF | TGTGCCAGCAGCTTAAACGGCGGTACGAACACTGAAGCTTTCTTT
TRBD2 | TRBJ2-7 | TRBV6-2/TRBV6-3 | many | CASSQHIGGSGSSYEQYF | TGTGCCAGCAGTCAACACATCGGCGGGAGTGGAAGCTCCTACGAGCAGTACTTC
TRBD2 | TRBJ2-1 | TRBV28 | few | CASNRAGGPSYEQFF | TGTGCCAGCAATCGAGCGGGAGGGCCTTCCTATGAGCAGTTCTTC
TRBD2 | TRBJ2-7 | TRBV19 | - | CASSTLRTSGRYEQYF | TGTGCCAGTAGTACCTTACGGACTAGCGGGAGGTATGAGCAGTACTTC
- | TRBJ2-5 | TRBV24-1 | - | CATSDSETQYF | TGTGCCACCAGTGACTCGGAGACCCAGTACTTC
- | TRBJ1-5 | TRBV20-1 | few | CSASGGGGNQPQHF | TGCAGTGCTTCCGGGGGGGGGGGCAATCAGCCCCAGCATTTT
- | TRBJ2-1 | TRBV12-3/TRBV12-4 | many | CASSHSLGGMYNEQFF | TGTGCCAGCAGTCACTCCCTCGGAGGGATGTACAATGAGCAGTTCTTC